Given below is one T cell receptor beta chain in context. Antigen specificity is unknown. Unsorted whole blood served as the source of blood RNA, and germline DNA was extracted as well. The entry originates in a study of tumor-infiltrating lymphocytes in primary liver carcinoma. Study details: Maximum tumor diameters ranged from roughly 4.2 to 10 cm, stage T1-T3 N0M0.

The input was around 0.5 ug total RNA; TCR beta cDNA was made from it with a constant-region primer. Amplification in three nested multiplex PCR rounds with slightly modified ARM-PCR gave rise to TCR beta libraries. Primers for the first two PCR rounds were TRBV1-TRBV30 forward primers and a C-beta reverse primer (roughly 10 cycles per round). TCRdb independently ran MiXCR on the multiplex PCR reads; one entry per CDR3 protein. Here the sample spans approximately 300,000 distinct CDR3 sequences, 65% being singletons. Trimming cost V 5 bases and J 3 bases; bases outside gene matches: 10. The CDR3 sequence is 16 residues long. Overall study results and limits: Against blood, tumors held a significantly higher top-250-clone fraction (p = 0.039).

The sample was peripheral blood. The receptor was isolated from a man aged 40-55 years with primary liver carcinoma and hepatitis B virus infection. V usage is TRBV12-3 or TRBV12-4 and J usage is TRBJ2-3; the match to TRBD2 covers 8 bases. The CDR3 region is CASSNTGLAATDTQYF. Here the CDR3 DNA reads TGTGCCAGCAGTAACACTGGACTAGCCGCTACAGATACGCAGTATTTT.